This TCR beta chain is from a study of blood T cell repertoires in COVID-19. About the research overall: The United States, Italy and Spain supplied acute and convalescent COVID-19 samples.

The V and J ends lost 4 bases and 3 bases respectively, with 13 bases between them. CDR3 size: 15 residues. Germline V lookup: CDR1 SGHRS, CDR2 YFSETQ. This clone was detected only a few times. Here immunoSEQ multiplex PCR was the method, and the copy in TCRdb shows in-frame clones only, minus some. Here the sample spans about 220,000 clones, around 86% being singletons. Everyone who took part was 18 to 89 years old, and they came from 20 to 25 US areas. The chain links TRBV5-1 to TRBJ1-4, with D tentatively TRBD1 (5 bases). The sequence was obtained from a woman aged 40-49 years with acute COVID-19. Sequencing used PBMCs or T cells enriched from blood (not recorded which). The CDR3 region is CASSRDGTANEKLFF. The CDR3 DNA reads as TGCGCCAGCAGCAGAGACGGGACTGCTAATGAAAAACTGTTTTTT. Combining the CDR3 with reference TRBV5-1 and TRBJ1-4 gives the whole variable domain KAGVTQTPRYLIKTRGQQVTLSCSPISGHRSVSWYQQTPGQGLQFLFEYFSETQRNKGNFPGRFSGRQFSNSRSEMNVSTLELGDSALYLCASSRDGTANEKLFFGSGTQLSVL.